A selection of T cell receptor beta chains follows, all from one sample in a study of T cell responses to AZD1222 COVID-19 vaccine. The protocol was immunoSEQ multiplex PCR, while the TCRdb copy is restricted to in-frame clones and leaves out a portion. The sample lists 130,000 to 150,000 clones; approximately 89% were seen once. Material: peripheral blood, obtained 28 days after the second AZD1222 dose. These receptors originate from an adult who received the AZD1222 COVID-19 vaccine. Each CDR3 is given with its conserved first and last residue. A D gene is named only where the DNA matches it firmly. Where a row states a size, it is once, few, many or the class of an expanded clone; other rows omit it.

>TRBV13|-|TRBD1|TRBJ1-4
TGTGCCAGCAGCCCTGGACAGGGGGCAGATAATGAAAAACTGTTTTTT
CASSPGQGADNEKLFF
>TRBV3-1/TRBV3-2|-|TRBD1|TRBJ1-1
TGTGCCAGCAGCCTGGGACAGGGGAGGCCTGCTGGAGCTTTCTTT
CASSLGQGRPAGAFF
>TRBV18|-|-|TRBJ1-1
TGTGCCAGCTTACAGGGAAGGAACACTGAAGCTTTCTTT
CASLQGRNTEAFF
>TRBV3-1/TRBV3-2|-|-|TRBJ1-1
TGTGCCAGCAGCCAAGAAGGGACCTTTAGCGCTTTCTTT
CASSQEGTFSAFF
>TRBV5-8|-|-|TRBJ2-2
TGTGCCAGCAGCTCACTGGGACTGGGAACCGGGGAGCTGTTTTTT
CASSSLGLGTGELFF
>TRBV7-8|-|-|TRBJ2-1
TGTGCCAGCAGCTTATATTCAGGGAAAGGGCAGTTCTTC
CASSLYSGKGQFF
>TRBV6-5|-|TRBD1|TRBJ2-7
TGTGCCACTACGACAGGGGGCTTAAGAGAGCAGTACTTC
CATTTGGLREQYF
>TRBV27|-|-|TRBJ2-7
TGTGCCAGCCCATTCCCCTACGAGCAGTACTTC
CASPFPYEQYF
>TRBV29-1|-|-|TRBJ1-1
TGCAGCGTTGTGGGGAACACTGAAGCTTTCTTT
CSVVGNTEAFF
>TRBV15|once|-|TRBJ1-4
TGTGCCACCAGCAGGGGGGGCGTGGCAGGCCTGGCGGAAAAACTGTTTTTT
CATSRGGVAGLAEKLFF
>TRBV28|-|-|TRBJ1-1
TGTGCCACCATAGCAGTCTCCCAAGCTTTCTTT
CATIAVSQAFF
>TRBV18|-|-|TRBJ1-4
TGTGCCAGCTCACCATCGGATACCCCAACTAATGAAAAACTGTTTTTT
CASSPSDTPTNEKLFF
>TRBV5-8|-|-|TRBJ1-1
TGTGCCAGCAGCCCAGATCAAGGGGGGAACACTGAAGCTTTCTTT
CASSPDQGGNTEAFF
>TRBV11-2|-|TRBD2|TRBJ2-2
TGTGCCAGCAGCACCGCCGTGGTAGCGGGCACCGGGGAGCTGTTTTTT
CASSTAVVAGTGELFF
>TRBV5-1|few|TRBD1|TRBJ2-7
TGCGCCAGCAGCTTGGCGACAGGGGGCTACGAGCAGTACTTC
CASSLATGGYEQYF
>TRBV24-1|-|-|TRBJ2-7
TGTGCCACGGCCCCAAGGCCCCTAAGTGGGAGCGTTATAAACTACGAGCAGTACTTC
CATAPRPLSGSVINYEQYF
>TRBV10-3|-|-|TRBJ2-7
TGTGCCATCAGTGAGTCTAACCTTGGGGGCGAGCAGTACTTC
CAISESNLGGEQYF
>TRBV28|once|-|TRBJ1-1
TGTGCCAGCAGTTCAGCCGGGACGGGGAACACTGAAGCTTTCTTT
CASSSAGTGNTEAFF
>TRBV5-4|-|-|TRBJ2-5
TGTGCCAGCAGCTTGGTAGGAGAAGAGACCCAGTACTTC
CASSLVGEETQYF
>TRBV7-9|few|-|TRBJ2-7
TGTGCCAGCAGCTTGGGGAAATTCGCCCGGACAGAAACCTACGAGCAGTACTTC
CASSLGKFARTETYEQYF
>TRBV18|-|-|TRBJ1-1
TGTGCCAGCTCACCATTCGGACAGTTGGACACTGAAGCTTTCTTT
CASSPFGQLDTEAFF
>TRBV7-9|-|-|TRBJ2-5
TGTGCCAGCAGCCAAAGCCAAGAGACCCAGTACTTC
CASSQSQETQYF
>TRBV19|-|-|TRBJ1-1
TGTGCCAGTAGTCCCGGGACATCAAAAGGGGGGCCTCGAGCTTTCTTT
CASSPGTSKGGPRAFF
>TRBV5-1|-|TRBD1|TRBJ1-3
TGCGCCAGCAGCTTGAACGGACAGGGAGCCTCTGGAAACACCATATATTTT
CASSLNGQGASGNTIYF
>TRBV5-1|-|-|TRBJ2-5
TGCGCCAGCAGCTTAGGGGGTGGGGAGACCCAGTACTTC
CASSLGGGETQYF
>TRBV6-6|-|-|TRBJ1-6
TGTGCCAGCAGTTACGCGATGACAGCGACTAATTCACCCCTCCACTTT
CASSYAMTATNSPLHF
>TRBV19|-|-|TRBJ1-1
TGTGCCAGTAGTCGCAGGAACACTGAAGCTTTCTTT
CASSRRNTEAFF
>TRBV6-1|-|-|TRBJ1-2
TGTGCCAGCAGTGAAACGGGAAACTATGGCTACACCTTC
CASSETGNYGYTF
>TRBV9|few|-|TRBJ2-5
TGTGCCAGCAGCGTAGGGGTAGGGATGGGAGAGACCCAGTACTTC
CASSVGVGMGETQYF
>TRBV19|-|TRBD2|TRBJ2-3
TGTGCCAGTAGTACCTTTAGCGGGAGTGGTACAGATACGCAGTATTTT
CASSTFSGSGTDTQYF
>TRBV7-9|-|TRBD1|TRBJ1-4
TGTGCCAGCAGCTTTGCCGGGACAGGAGAATATGAAAAACTGTTTTTT
CASSFAGTGEYEKLFF
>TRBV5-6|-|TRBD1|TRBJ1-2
TGTGCCAGCAGCTTAACAGGGGCCTATGGCTACACCTTC
CASSLTGAYGYTF
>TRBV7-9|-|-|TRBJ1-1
TGTGCCATCCCGAAGTGGCACACTGAAGCTTTCTTT
CAIPKWHTEAFF
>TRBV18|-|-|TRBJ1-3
TGTGCCAGCTCCAAATCGGCCCTTTCACCGAACTCTGGAAACACCATATATTTT
CASSKSALSPNSGNTIYF
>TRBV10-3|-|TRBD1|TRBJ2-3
TGTGCCATCAGTGATGGGACAGGGGCTGATACGCAGTATTTT
CAISDGTGADTQYF
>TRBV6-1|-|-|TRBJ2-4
TGTGCCAGCAGTGATGGGGGTGAGGGATTCAACATTCAGTACTTC
CASSDGGEGFNIQYF
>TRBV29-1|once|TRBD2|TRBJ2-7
TGCAGCGCTTCTAGCGGGAGTCACGAGCAGTACTTC
CSASSGSHEQYF
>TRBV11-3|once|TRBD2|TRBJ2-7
TGTGCCAGCAGCTCGGGATGGACCCGGGGGGGCAACGAGCAGTACTTC
CASSSGWTRGGNEQYF
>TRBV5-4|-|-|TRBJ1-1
TGTGCCAGCAGCTTGATTTCCGGACGGACTGAAGCTTTCTTT
CASSLISGRTEAFF
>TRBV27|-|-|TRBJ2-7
TGTGCCAGCAGTTTATTGGGGGGGCTCCACGAGCAGTACTTC
CASSLLGGLHEQYF
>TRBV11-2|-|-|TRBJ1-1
TGTGCCAGCAGCCCCGTCACAGGGAGAACTGAAGCTTTCTTT
CASSPVTGRTEAFF
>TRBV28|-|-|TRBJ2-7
TGTGCCAGCAGTTTATGGAGTAACTACGAGCAGTACTTC
CASSLWSNYEQYF
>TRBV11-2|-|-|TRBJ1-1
TGTGCCAGCAGCCCCAGGGCCTACTACACTGAAGCTTTCTTT
CASSPRAYYTEAFF
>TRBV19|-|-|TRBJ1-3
TGTGCCAGTACCACAGGACGGGGCGACTCTGGAAACACCATATATTTT
CASTTGRGDSGNTIYF
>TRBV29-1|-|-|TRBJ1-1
TGCAGCGCCGGGACAGAAGCTTTCTTT
CSAGTEAFF
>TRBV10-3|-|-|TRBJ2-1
TGTGCCATCTCAACAGTAGGAAGCGTCAGCTTGCCATCGGCCTATGAGCAGTTCTTC
CAISTVGSVSLPSAYEQFF
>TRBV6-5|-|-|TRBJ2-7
TGTGCCAGCAGTTACTCCGGCGGGCTCTACGAGCAGTACTTC
CASSYSGGLYEQYF
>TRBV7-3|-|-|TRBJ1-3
TGTGCCAGCAGCCGCGGGACCGCTGGAAACACCATATATTTT
CASSRGTAGNTIYF
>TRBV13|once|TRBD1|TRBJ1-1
TGTGCCAGCAGCCCCCGACAGGGGGAATCTGTTGAAGCTTTCTTT
CASSPRQGESVEAFF
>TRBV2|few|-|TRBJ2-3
TGTGCCAGCAGGAACAGCCCGGGCAGGAGCACAGATACGCAGTATTTT
CASRNSPGRSTDTQYF
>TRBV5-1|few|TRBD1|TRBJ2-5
TGCGCCAGCAGCGCCCCGACAGGGGGCCGCCAAGAGACCCAGTACTTC
CASSAPTGGRQETQYF
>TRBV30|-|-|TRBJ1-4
TGTGCCTGGAGTGTACAACGAAATGAAAAACTGTTTTTT
CAWSVQRNEKLFF
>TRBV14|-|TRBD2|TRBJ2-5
TGTGCCAGCAGCCAAACCCTAGCGGGAAAAGAGACCCAGTACTTC
CASSQTLAGKETQYF
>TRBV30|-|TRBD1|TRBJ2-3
TGTGCCCAGGGACAGCCCGCGACAGATACGCAGTATTTT
CAQGQPATDTQYF
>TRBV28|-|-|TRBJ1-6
TGTGCCAGCAACTTAGCGGGGACACTTCATAATTCACCCCTCCACTTT
CASNLAGTLHNSPLHF
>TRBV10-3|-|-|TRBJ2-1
TGTGCCATCTGGTCCGGGAACAATGAGCAGTTCTTC
CAIWSGNNEQFF
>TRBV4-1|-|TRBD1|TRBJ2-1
TGCGCCAGCAGCCAGGCTGGACAGGTCTGGAATGAGCAGTTCTTC
CASSQAGQVWNEQFF